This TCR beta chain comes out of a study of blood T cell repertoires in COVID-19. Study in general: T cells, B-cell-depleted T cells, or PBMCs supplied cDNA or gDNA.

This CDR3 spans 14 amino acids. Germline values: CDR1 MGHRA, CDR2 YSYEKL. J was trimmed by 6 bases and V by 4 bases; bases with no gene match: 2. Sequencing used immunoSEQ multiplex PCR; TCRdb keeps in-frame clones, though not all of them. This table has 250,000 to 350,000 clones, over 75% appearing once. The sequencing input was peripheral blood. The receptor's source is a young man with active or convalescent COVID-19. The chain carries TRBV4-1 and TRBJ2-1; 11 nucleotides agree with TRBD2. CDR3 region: CASSLSGGANEQFF. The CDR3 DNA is TGCGCCAGCAGCCTTAGCGGGGGGGCCAATGAGCAGTTCTTC.